A single sample gave rise to the 18 T cell receptor beta chains below, sequenced in a study of blood T cell repertoires in COVID-19. Sequencing was performed with immunoSEQ multiplex PCR; in TCRdb, only in-frame clones are kept and a portion is missing. The table lists 250,000 or so clones, about 90% of them singletons, with 3% to 4% in the top ten. The specimen was PBMCs or T cells enriched from blood (not recorded which). Receptors were obtained from a woman aged 30 to 39 who had been exposed to COVID-19.

This chain joins TRBV4-1 and TRBJ2-7; 10 bases line up with TRBD2. V was pared by 4 bases and J by 2 bases, with 5 bases of the junction left unmatched. The CDR3 length is 15 residues. CDR1 MGHRA and CDR2 YSYEKL come from the germline V gene. In nucleotides, the CDR3 is TGCGCCAGCAGCCGGACTAGCGGCGAGGCCTACGAGCAGTACTTC. It yields the protein CASSRTSGEAYEQYF.

The V gene is TRBV4-1, the J gene TRBJ2-3; TRBD1 aligns across 9 bases. After removal of 4 bases from V and 5 bases from J, the junction contained 10 bases not matched to a gene. CDR3 length equals 16 residues. Germline CDR1 and CDR2: MGHRA and YSYEKL. The CDR3 DNA sequence: TGCGCCAGCAGCCGGGAGGGACAGGGTGTTGGAGATACGCAGTATTTT. Its translation: CASSREGQGVGDTQYF.

This chain joins TRBV10-3 and TRBJ1-5; 10 positions agree with TRBD1. CDR1 is ENHRY and CDR2 is SYGVKD in the germline V gene. This CDR3 has 14 residues. The trim removed 4 bases at V and 6 bases at J, leaving 3 bases unmatched. The CDR3 DNA is TGTGCCATCAGTGCCGGGACAGGGGTTCAGCCCCAGCATTTT. Translating it yields CAISAGTGVQPQHF.

The chain couples TRBV5-1 to TRBJ2-1, with 10 bases identical to TRBD2. The V gene's germline CDR1 is SGHRS and CDR2 YFSETQ. V dropped 2 bases and J dropped 9; count of bases not matched to a gene: 8. The CDR3 consists of 15 residues. The CDR3 here is CASSFLAGAPGEQFF. In DNA form, the CDR3 reads TGCGCCAGCAGCTTTCTAGCGGGAGCCCCGGGTGAGCAGTTCTTC.

V is TRBV4-2 and J is TRBJ2-7, with 8 bases that match TRBD2. The V and J ends lost 3 bases and 3 bases, in that order; junction bases with no gene match: 7. This CDR3 has 15 amino acids. Germline-derived CDR1 and CDR2 are LGHNA and YNFKEQ. In DNA form, the CDR3 reads TGTGCCAGCAGCCATGGAGCGGGAGTGGGCTACGAGCAGTACTTC. Protein product: CASSHGAGVGYEQYF.

The chain couples TRBV27 to TRBJ2-1, with 7 nucleotides matching TRBD1. With V trimmed by 4 bases and J by 0 bases, 6 bases remained unmatched. The germline CDR1 and CDR2 sequences are MNHEY and SMNVEV (reference sequence). This CDR3 contains 16 residues. This CDR3 is CASSSGQASSYNEQFF. In DNA form, the CDR3 reads TGTGCCAGCAGTTCTGGACAGGCGAGCTCCTACAATGAGCAGTTCTTC.

This sequence joins TRBV28 and TRBJ1-3; no clear D. Germline V gene lookup returns CDR1 MDHEN and CDR2 SYDVKM. The V gene lost 1 base and the J gene lost 0 bases, with 13 bases spanning the gap. The CDR3 spans 17 residues. DNA for the CDR3: TGTGCCAGCAGTTTATTACCGGGAGGATACTCTGGAAACACCATATATTTT. This sequence encodes CASSLLPGGYSGNTIYF.

The chain carries TRBV5-1 and TRBJ1-5; D ambiguous. The V end was cut by 0 bases, the J end by 0 bases, with 10 bases between. CDR1 and CDR2 from the germline V gene are SGHRS and YFSETQ. The CDR3 totals 16 residues. In DNA, the CDR3 is TGCGCCAGCAGCTTGGAGCCCGGGGATAGCAATCAGCCCCAGCATTTT. Its translation is CASSLEPGDSNQPQHF.

This clone was recorded once. This rearrangement joins TRBV13 to TRBJ2-1, with D unclear. The V gene lost 0 bases and the J gene lost 4 bases, with 16 bases spanning the gap. The germline gives CDR1 PRHDT, CDR2 FYEKMQ (reference sequence). The CDR3 has 17 amino acids. The CDR3 here is CASSLGSVWRSYNEQFF. The DNA of the CDR3 is TGTGCCAGCAGCTTAGGGTCTGTCTGGCGGTCGTACAATGAGCAGTTCTTC.

The genes are TRBV18 and TRBJ2-1; 7 positions match TRBD2. The CDR3 loop spans 16 amino acids. The V gene's germline CDR1 is KGHSH and CDR2 LQKENI. Losses at the gene ends were 3 bases for V and 6 bases for J; bases not matched to a gene: 11. This CDR3 is CASSPLGAGDFNEQFF. The CDR3 DNA reads as TGTGCCAGCTCACCCTTAGGTGCGGGGGACTTCAATGAGCAGTTCTTC.

V usage is TRBV10-1 and J usage is TRBJ2-7, with D perhaps TRBD2 (6 bases). The germline CDR1 and CDR2 sequences are WNHNN and SYGVQD (reference sequence). The CDR3 length is 15 residues. Trimming left V 0 bases short and J 4 bases short, with 13 bases between. The CDR3 region is CASSESAGLRYEQYF. The CDR3 DNA reads as TGCGCCAGCAGTGAGTCGGCGGGGTTGAGGTACGAGCAGTACTTC.

The chain employs TRBV4-1 and TRBJ1-2; no definite D call. V was clipped by 0 bases and J by 4 bases, with 6 bases between them. CDR1 and CDR2 (germline): MGHRA, YSYEKL. The CDR3 loop spans 13 amino acids. The CDR3 nucleotides are TGCGCCAGCAGCCAAGATTCCGGCTATGGCTACACCTTC. Encoded protein: CASSQDSGYGYTF.

V gene TRBV5-5 combines with J gene TRBJ1-4; 8 bases are a match to TRBD1. The J segment lost 0 bases and the V segment lost 5 bases, leaving 6 bases of the junction unmatched. The CDR3 is 16 amino acids. Germline V gene sequence: CDR1 SGHKS, CDR2 YYEKEE (reference sequence). CDR3 amino acids: CASRARTGTTNEKLFF. The CDR3 DNA reads as TGTGCCAGCAGGGCCCGGACAGGGACAACTAATGAAAAACTGTTTTTT.

The chain is built from TRBV5-8 and TRBJ2-4; D ambiguous. CDR3 size: 16 residues. Germline V CDR1 and CDR2: SGHTS, YDEGEE. V gave up 4 bases and J gave up 0 bases, with 14 bases separating them. In nucleotides, the CDR3 is TGTGCCAGCAGCCCGACTGCCTCCTTAGCCAAAAACATTCAGTACTTC. The encoded protein is CASSPTASLAKNIQYF.

This sequence joins TRBV2 and TRBJ2-1, with D perhaps matching TRBD1 (6 bases). V lost 5 bases and J lost 4, with 9 bases in between. The CDR3 is 13 amino acids. CDR1 is SNHLY, CDR2 FYNNEI, per germline. The CDR3 region has the DNA TGTGCCAGCAGTCCAGACAGGTACAATGAGCAGTTCTTC. Translating it yields CASSPDRYNEQFF.

The rearrangement joins TRBV5-6 to TRBJ2-1; D ambiguous. V was pared by 1 base and J by 6 bases, with 5 bases between. Germline loops: CDR1 SGHDT, CDR2 YYEEEE. The CDR3 is 12 residues long. The CDR3 region is CASSLRSNEQFF. For the CDR3, the DNA is TGTGCCAGCAGCTTGAGGAGCAATGAGCAGTTCTTC.

The rearrangement uses TRBV7-2 and TRBJ2-1, with a possible D match to TRBD1 (6 bases). The CDR3 contains 13 residues. CDR1 is SGHTA and CDR2 is FQGNSA in the germline V gene. V was cut by 5 bases and J by 8 bases, with 13 bases left in between. The CDR3 loop reads CASSPGSGDEQFF. CDR3 DNA sequence: TGTGCCAGCAGCCCCGGATCAGGGGATGAGCAGTTCTTC.

The gene calls are TRBV7-6 and TRBJ2-1; TRBD1 aligns across 7 bases. The CDR3 totals 15 residues. V gave up 3 bases and J gave up 9 bases; unmatched junction bases: 11. CDR1 is SGHVS, CDR2 FNYEAQ, per germline. CDR3 in DNA: TGTGCCAGCAGCTTGTCAACCGGGACAGCTGTTGAGCAGTTCTTC. This gives the protein CASSLSTGTAVEQFF. Complete variable domain (other parts from reference TRBV7-6 and TRBJ2-1): GAGVSQSPRYKVTKRGQDVALRCDPISGHVSLYWYRQALGQGPEFLTYFNYEAQQDKSGLPNDRFSAERPEGSISTLTIQRTEQRDSAMYRCASSLSTGTAVEQFFGPGTRLTVL.